This T cell receptor (beta chain) derives from a study of T cell repertoires in cytomegalovirus infection. In the study overall: From public TCR beta signatures came an indication of both CMV infection and matching HLA type.

This clonotype was observed at least ten times. TCRdb re-called the reads through MiXCR, storing one row per CDR3 protein. This sample has around 330,000 distinct CDR3 sequences; 15% to 20% occur once, and the top ten carry approximately 12%. Germline-derived CDR1 and CDR2 are SGHNT and YYREEE (reference sequence). This CDR3 spans 12 amino acids. The V end was cut by 3 bases, the J end by 12 bases, with 10 bases between. The gene calls are TRBV5-4 and TRBJ1-6, with a tentative D call TRBD1 (5 bases). The sequenced sample was PBMCs. This clonotype was sampled from a human donor in good health (CMV status not recorded). Some clones in this sample may be carry-over from other donors' samples. CDR3 nucleotide sequence: TGTGCCAGCAGCTCACCCGGGGGACCCCTCCACTTT. This encodes CASSSPGGPLHF.